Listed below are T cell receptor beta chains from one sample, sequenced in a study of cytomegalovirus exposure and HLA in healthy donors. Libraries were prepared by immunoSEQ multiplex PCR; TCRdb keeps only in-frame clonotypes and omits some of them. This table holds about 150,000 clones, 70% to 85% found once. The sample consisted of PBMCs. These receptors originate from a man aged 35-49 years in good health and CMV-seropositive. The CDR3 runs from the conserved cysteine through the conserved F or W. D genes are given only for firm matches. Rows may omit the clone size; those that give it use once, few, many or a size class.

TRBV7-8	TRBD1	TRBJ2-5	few	CASSPDRAETQYF	TGTGCCAGCAGCCCCGACAGGGCAGAGACCCAGTACTTC
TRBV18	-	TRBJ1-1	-	CASSPPGSLRDTEAFF	TGTGCCAGCTCACCACCGGGGTCCCTGAGGGACACTGAAGCTTTCTTT
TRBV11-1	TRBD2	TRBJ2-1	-	CASSLGDSGREQFF	TGTGCCAGCAGCTTAGGGGATAGCGGGAGAGAGCAGTTCTTC
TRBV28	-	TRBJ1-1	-	CASSSPGMNTEAFF	TGTGCCAGCAGTTCCCCAGGGATGAACACTGAAGCTTTCTTT
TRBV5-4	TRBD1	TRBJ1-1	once	CASSYSHNRGTEAFF	TGTGCCAGCAGCTACTCACACAACAGGGGGACTGAAGCTTTCTTT
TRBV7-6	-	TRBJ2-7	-	CASSSGRGIEF	TGTGCCAGCAGCTCGGGCAGGGGAATTGAGTTC
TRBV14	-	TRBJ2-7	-	CASSQDRDFYEQYF	TGTGCCAGCAGCCAAGATAGAGATTTCTACGAGCAGTACTTC
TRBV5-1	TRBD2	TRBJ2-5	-	CASSLETSFQETQYF	TGCGCCAGCAGCTTGGAGACTAGCTTCCAAGAGACCCAGTACTTC
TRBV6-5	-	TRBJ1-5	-	CASSTRDNGSKPQHF	TGTGCCAGCAGTACCCGAGACAACGGGAGCAAGCCCCAGCATTTT
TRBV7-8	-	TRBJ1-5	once	CASSFKSGVNQPQHF	TGTGCCAGCAGTTTTAAGTCAGGCGTTAATCAGCCCCAGCATTTT
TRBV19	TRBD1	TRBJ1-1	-	CASSIGQGEDTEAFF	TGTGCCAGTAGTATAGGGCAGGGGGAGGACACTGAAGCTTTCTTT
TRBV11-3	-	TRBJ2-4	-	CASSISVGGGADIQYF	TGTGCCAGCAGCATCTCCGTTGGAGGGGGCGCGGACATTCAGTACTTC
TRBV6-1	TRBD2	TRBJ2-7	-	CASSDVLAGVSYEQYF	TGTGCCAGCAGTGATGTACTAGCGGGAGTTTCCTACGAGCAGTACTTC
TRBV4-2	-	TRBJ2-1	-	CASSPGTAASYNEQFF	TGTGCCAGCAGCCCGGGGACTGCCGCCTCCTACAATGAGCAGTTCTTC
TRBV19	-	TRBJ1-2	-	CASIQNYGYTF	TGTGCCAGTATTCAGAACTATGGCTACACCTTC
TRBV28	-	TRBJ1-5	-	CASSSLGQPQHF	TGTGCCAGCAGTTCCCTAGGTCAGCCCCAGCATTTT
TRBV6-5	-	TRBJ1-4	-	CATGGITNEKLFF	TGTGCCACGGGGGGAATCACTAATGAAAAACTGTTTTTT